This T cell receptor beta chain was sequenced for a study of blood T cells in healthy people across ages. General study points: The study lacked donor CMV status, which possibly confounded expanded clonotype changes. Getting older went along with TCR beta diversity per million T cells dropping roughly linearly.

Then a second PCR, running roughly 7 to 11 cycles, was carried out with a sample-barcoded 5' primer and a J-beta primer mix. MiXCR, run by TCRdb on the 5' RACE reads, gives a single entry per CDR3 protein. The sample has over 600,000 distinct CDR3 sequences, around a fifth seen once. Germline values: CDR1 SGHTA, CDR2 FQGNSA. This CDR3 contains 14 residues. V gave up 1 base and J gave up 0 bases, with 5 bases separating them. The table lists this clonotype with a few counts. The antigen is not known. Sequencing used blood. The source of this sequence is a man aged 70 or older in good health. V is TRBV7-2 and J is TRBJ2-3; D call uncertain. The CDR3 sequence is CASSLVSSTDTQYF. CDR3 DNA: TGTGCCAGCAGCTTAGTCTCTAGCACAGATACGCAGTATTTT.